Sequencing of this TCR beta chain was carried out in a study of T-cell reconstitution after alpha-beta-depleted transplantation in children. Unique molecular identifiers featured in how the TCRbeta library was prepared. MiXCR was run by TCRdb on the PCR reads, yielding one entry per CDR3 protein. The data contain some 200,000 distinct CDR3 sequences, 6.3% of them singletons. Per germline, CDR1 SGHTA and CDR2 FQGNSA. This CDR3 has 17 residues. V was pared by 0 bases and J by 3 bases, with 16 bases between. This clonotype was detected ten times or more. The chain recombines TRBV7-2 with TRBJ2-3; D is perhaps TRBD1 or TRBD2 (7 bases each). Source: PBMCs, taken before TCRalphabeta/CD19-depleted stem cell transplant. This sequence was found in a girl under three years old with combined immunodeficiency, due to receive a stem cell transplant. This CDR3 is CASSLAFQGGETDTQYF. DNA of the CDR3: TGTGCCAGCAGCTTAGCCTTCCAGGGGGGGGAGACAGATACGCAGTATTTT.